One and the same sample provided the 19 T cell receptor beta chains below, sequenced in a study of cytomegalovirus exposure and HLA in healthy donors. The repertoire was sequenced with immunoSEQ multiplex PCR; TCRdb's copy has only in-frame clones and lacks some. Counted here are approximately 300,000 clones, just over 85% occurring once; the ten biggest clones make up about 0.8%. Sequenced input: PBMCs. Every receptor here comes from a woman between 18 and 29 years old in good health and CMV-seronegative.

The chain links TRBV7-2 to TRBJ1-1; D might be TRBD1 (6 bases). The V and J ends lost 2 bases and 5 bases respectively, with 15 bases between them. This CDR3 has 15 residues. The germline V gene has CDR1 SGHTA and CDR2 FQGNSA. The CDR3 sequence is CASSLPPQGSTEAFF. CDR3 sequence (DNA): TGTGCCAGCAGCTTACCCCCGCAGGGGAGTACTGAAGCTTTCTTT.

Only a few counts were recorded for this clone. The chain recombines TRBV19 with TRBJ1-1; tentative D call: TRBD1 (6 bases). Deletions cut 5 bases from V and 3 bases from J, with 10 bases between. Germline assignment: CDR1 LNHDA and CDR2 SQIVND (reference sequence). The CDR3 runs 13 residues. The CDR3 DNA reads as TGTGCCAGTAGTGGGGGCGAGGACACTGAAGCTTTCTTT. This sequence encodes CASSGGEDTEAFF. Full variable domain (remainder filled in from reference TRBV19 and TRBJ1-1): DGGITQSPKYLFRKEGQNVTLSCEQNLNHDAMYWYRQDPGQGLRLIYYSQIVNDFQKGDIAEGYSVSREKKESFPLTVTSAQKNPTAFYLCASSGGEDTEAFFGQGTRLTVV.

This clone was observed a few times. The chain couples TRBV2 to TRBJ2-5; D is ambiguous. Germline assignment: CDR1 SNHLY and CDR2 FYNNEI. V lost 7 bases and J lost 5, with 17 bases in between. CDR3 length equals 14 residues. Here the CDR3 reads CASTAEWRPETQYF. Written as DNA, the CDR3 is TGTGCCAGCACCGCGGAATGGCGCCCGGAGACCCAGTACTTC.

The chain is built from TRBV10-3 and TRBJ2-2; 7 bases map to TRBD2. Germline CDR1 ENHRY, CDR2 SYGVKD. Trimming cost V 8 bases and J 6 bases; bases outside gene matches: 3. The CDR3 loop spans 12 amino acids. DNA for the CDR3: TGTGCCATCCAGGCGGGGGCCGGGGAGCTGTTTTTT. Translation: CAIQAGAGELFF.

CDR3 region: CASTEAGYEQYF. DNA of the CDR3: TGTGCCAGCACCGAAGCGGGGTACGAGCAGTACTTC. The gene calls are TRBV7-2 and TRBJ2-7; 7 bases are shared with TRBD2. Germline assignment: CDR1 SGHTA and CDR2 FQGNSA. The CDR3 totals 12 residues. Unmatched junction bases numbered 4, after V lost 7 bases and J lost 4 bases.

The chain combines TRBV25-1 with TRBJ2-5; perhaps TRBD2 as D (6 bases). The germline CDR1 and CDR2 sequences are MGHDK and SYGVNS. The CDR3 is 18 residues long. Between the trimmed V and J ends, which lost 6 bases and 0 bases, there was a span of 23 bases. CDR3 coding DNA: TGTGCCAGCAGCAGGATGCTAGGGTTTTCGGGGGACCAAGAGACCCAGTACTTC. This gives the protein CASSRMLGFSGDQETQYF.

This rearrangement joins TRBV6-5 to TRBJ1-1, with 8 bases aligning to TRBD1. Germline V gives CDR1 MNHEY, CDR2 SVGAGI. V trimming: 7 bases; J trimming: 0 bases; junction bases outside the gene matches: 7. The CDR3 runs to 15 residues. CDR3 DNA: TGTGCCAGCAACTCCCAGGGGGCCTTGAACACTGAAGCTTTCTTT. This encodes CASNSQGALNTEAFF.

J is TRBJ2-3 and V is TRBV7-2; D unresolved. The V and J ends lost 4 bases and 3 bases respectively, with 11 bases between them. Germline assignment: CDR1 SGHTA and CDR2 FQGNSA. This CDR3 comprises 14 residues. CDR3 in DNA: TGTGCCAGCAGCTCCCAGGCCGCTACAGATACGCAGTATTTT. Translated, it gives CASSSQAATDTQYF.

This clone has just a few counts. This sequence joins TRBV7-3 and TRBJ1-1; TRBD1 is a possible D gene (5 bases). Germline-derived CDR1 and CDR2 are SGHTA and FQGTGA. This CDR3 has 14 residues. Deletions cut 5 bases from V and 5 bases from J, with 15 bases between. CDR3 region: CASSQTTVRTEAFF. The CDR3 nucleotides are TGTGCCAGCAGCCAGACGACAGTCCGGACTGAAGCTTTCTTT.

CDR3 DNA: TGCGCCAGCAGCTTCGCCCCGGACAGGAACACTGAAGCTTTCTTT. Translation: CASSFAPDRNTEAFF. The chain uses TRBV5-1 and TRBJ1-1; D is perhaps TRBD1 (6 bases). The CDR3 consists of 15 residues. Trimming took 2 bases from V and 1 from J, leaving 12 bases between them. Looked up from germline, CDR1 is SGHRS and CDR2 is YFSETQ.

The gene calls are TRBV9 and TRBJ2-1, with a possible D match to TRBD1 (5 bases). V lost 3 bases and J 7 bases, leaving 8 bases between the germline ends. The CDR3 runs to 12 residues. The germline V gene encodes CDR1 SGDLS and CDR2 YYNGEE. For the CDR3, the DNA is TGTGCCAGCAGCGGGGGCCGGAATGAGCAGTTCTTC. Encoded protein: CASSGGRNEQFF.

The chain combines TRBV2 with TRBJ1-1; 10 nucleotides match TRBD1. V dropped 7 bases and J dropped 6; count of bases not matched to a gene: 8. This CDR3 comprises 14 residues. Germline CDR1 SNHLY, CDR2 FYNNEI. DNA for the CDR3: TGTGCCAGCACGTGGACAGGGGGAACCGCTGAAGCTTTCTTT. This gives the protein CASTWTGGTAEAFF.

V usage is TRBV28 and J usage is TRBJ2-3; D may be TRBD1 (6 bases). CDR1 is MDHEN and CDR2 is SYDVKM in the germline V gene. The CDR3 covers 17 residues. The V and J ends lost 4 bases and 2 bases respectively, with 19 bases between them. The CDR3 spells CASSYTQGHLFTDTQYF. CDR3 bases: TGTGCCAGCAGTTATACCCAGGGGCATCTTTTCACAGATACGCAGTATTTT.

This chain links TRBV5-1 with TRBJ2-7; TRBD1 matches 9 bases. From germline, CDR1 is SGHRS and CDR2 YFSETQ. The length of the CDR3 is 13 residues. Germline trimming cut 2 bases from V and 5 bases from J; bases unmatched to any gene: 2. CDR3 sequence (DNA): TGCGCCAGCAGCTTCAGGGACAGGGACGAGCAGTACTTC. Its translation: CASSFRDRDEQYF.

This rearrangement joins TRBV5-6 to TRBJ1-5, with a possible D match to TRBD1 (5 bases). The CDR3 loop spans 14 amino acids. Germline lookup yields CDR1 SGHDT and CDR2 YYEEEE. V was clipped by 6 bases and J by 9 bases, with 19 bases between them. CDR3 nucleotides: TGTGCCAGCACTCGGGGGGACTGGGAGGGGCCCCAGCATTTT. Its protein is CASTRGDWEGPQHF.

This chain connects TRBV18 to TRBJ1-4; maybe TRBD1 (6 bases). Trimming removed 3 bases from V and 4 bases from J, with 12 bases in between. The length of the CDR3 is 15 residues. CDR1 is KGHSH, CDR2 LQKENI, per germline. CDR3 region: CASSPRGGINEKLFF. The CDR3 DNA sequence: TGTGCCAGCTCACCCCGAGGGGGAATTAATGAAAAACTGTTTTTT.

The CDR3 reads CASSLRRGMSTDTQYF. CDR3 in DNA: TGTGCCAGCAGCTTACGTCGGGGAATGAGCACAGATACGCAGTATTTT. This rearrangement joins TRBV7-3 to TRBJ2-3, with D tentatively TRBD2 (5 bases). This CDR3 comprises 16 residues. V gave up 2 bases and J gave up 0 bases, with 12 bases separating them. CDR1 is SGHTA and CDR2 is FQGTGA in the germline V gene. The full variable domain, with the rest looked up from reference TRBV7-3 and TRBJ2-3, is GAGVSQTPSNKVTEKGKYVELRCDPISGHTALYWYRQSLGQGPEFLIYFQGTGAADDSGLPNDRFFAVRPEGSVSTLKIQRTERGDSAVYLCASSLRRGMSTDTQYFGPGTRLTVL.

This rearrangement joins TRBV13 to TRBJ1-2, with 8 bases aligning to TRBD1. Germline assignment: CDR1 PRHDT and CDR2 FYEKMQ (reference sequence). V was pared by 5 bases and J by 8 bases, with 16 bases of the junction left unmatched. The CDR3 is 16 amino acids. The CDR3 is CASSEQGSQGAQGYTF. The DNA for the CDR3 is TGTGCCAGCAGCGAACAAGGCTCCCAGGGGGCGCAGGGCTACACCTTC.

V and J are TRBV4-1 and TRBJ2-1; a weak D match, TRBD2 (5 bases). Trimming shortened V by 2 bases and J by 8 bases, and 13 bases separated the two germline ends. The CDR3 contains 14 residues. The germline CDR1 and CDR2 sequences are MGHRA and YSYEKL. CDR3 nucleotides: TGCGCCAGCAGCCAATCTCCAGCGGCTTATGAGCAGTTCTTC. It translates to CASSQSPAAYEQFF.